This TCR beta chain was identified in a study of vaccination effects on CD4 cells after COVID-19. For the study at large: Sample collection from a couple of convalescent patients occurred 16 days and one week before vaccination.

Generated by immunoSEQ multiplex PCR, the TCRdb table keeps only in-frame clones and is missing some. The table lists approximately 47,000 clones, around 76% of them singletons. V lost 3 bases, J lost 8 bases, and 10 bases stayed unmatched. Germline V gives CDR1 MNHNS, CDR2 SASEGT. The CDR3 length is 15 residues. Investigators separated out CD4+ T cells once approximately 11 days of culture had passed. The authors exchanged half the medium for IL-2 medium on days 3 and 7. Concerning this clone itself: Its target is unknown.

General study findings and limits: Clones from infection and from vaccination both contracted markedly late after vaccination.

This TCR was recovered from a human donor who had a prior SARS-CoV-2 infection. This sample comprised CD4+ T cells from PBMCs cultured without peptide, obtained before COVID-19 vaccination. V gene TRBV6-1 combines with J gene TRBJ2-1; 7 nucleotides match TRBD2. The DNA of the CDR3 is TGTGCCAGCAGTGAGGGTGGGGGGACTATTTATGAGCAGTTCTTC. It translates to CASSEGGGTIYEQFF.